This TCR beta chain appears in the sequencing data of a study of blood T cells in healthy people across ages. Overall study context: When template switching was applied, about one barcoded beta molecule was captured per two T cells.

As concerns this clonotype: Its antigen is unknown.

This CDR3 spans 15 amino acids. CDR1 is MNHEY and CDR2 is SVGAGI in the germline V gene. V was pared by 5 bases and J by 4 bases, with 17 bases between. General study results and limits: The study found TCR beta diversity correlated strongly with naive T cell percentage.

Per sample, a minimum of 6.5 million PBMCs were isolated. A J-beta primer mix and a sample-barcoded 5' primer were used in a second PCR of roughly 7 to 12 cycles. A 12-random-nucleotide template-switch adaptor tagged each cDNA molecule. TCRdb used MiXCR to reprocess the 5' RACE reads, holding one entry per CDR3 protein. The sample holds about 1.6 million distinct CDR3 sequences, around 35% seen once. The sequence was collected from a woman aged 25-40 years in good health. Sequencing used blood. V usage is TRBV6-5 and J usage is TRBJ2-5; tentative D call: TRBD2 (5 bases). CDR3 residues: CASSNPNSEGETQYF. CDR3 nucleotide sequence: TGTGCCAGCAGTAACCCAAACAGTGAGGGAGAGACCCAGTACTTC.